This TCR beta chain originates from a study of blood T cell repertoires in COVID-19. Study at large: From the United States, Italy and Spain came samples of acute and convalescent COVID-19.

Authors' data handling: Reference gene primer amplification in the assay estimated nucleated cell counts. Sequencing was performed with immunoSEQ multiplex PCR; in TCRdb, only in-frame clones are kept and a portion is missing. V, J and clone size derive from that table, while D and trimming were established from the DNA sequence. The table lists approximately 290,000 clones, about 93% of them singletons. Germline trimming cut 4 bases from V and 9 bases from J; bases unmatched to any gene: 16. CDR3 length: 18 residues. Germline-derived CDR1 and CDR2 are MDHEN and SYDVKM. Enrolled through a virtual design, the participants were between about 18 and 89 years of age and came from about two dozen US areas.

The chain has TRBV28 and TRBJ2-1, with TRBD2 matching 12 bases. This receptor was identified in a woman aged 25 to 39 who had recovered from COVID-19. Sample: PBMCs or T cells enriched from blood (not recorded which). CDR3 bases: TGTGCCAGCAGTTCACAAATGGGCAGGACTAGCGGGACCGGTGAGCAGTTCTTC. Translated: CASSSQMGRTSGTGEQFF.